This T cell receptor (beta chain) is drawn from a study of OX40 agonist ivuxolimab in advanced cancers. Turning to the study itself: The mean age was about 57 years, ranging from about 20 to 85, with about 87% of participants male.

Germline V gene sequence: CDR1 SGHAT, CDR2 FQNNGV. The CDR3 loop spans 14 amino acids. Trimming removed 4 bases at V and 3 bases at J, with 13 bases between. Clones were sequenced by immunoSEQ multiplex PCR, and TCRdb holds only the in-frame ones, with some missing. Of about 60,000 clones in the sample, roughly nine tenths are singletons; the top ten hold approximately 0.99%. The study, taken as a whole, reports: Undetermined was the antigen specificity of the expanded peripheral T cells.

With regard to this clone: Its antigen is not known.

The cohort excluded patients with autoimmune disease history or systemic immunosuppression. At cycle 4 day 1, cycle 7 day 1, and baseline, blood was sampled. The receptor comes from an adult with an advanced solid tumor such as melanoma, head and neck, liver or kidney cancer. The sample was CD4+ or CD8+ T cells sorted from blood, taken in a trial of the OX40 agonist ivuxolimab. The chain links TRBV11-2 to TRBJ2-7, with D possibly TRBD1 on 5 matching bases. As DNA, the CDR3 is TGTGCCAGCAGCTCCTCAGGGAACATCTACGAGCAGTACTTC. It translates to CASSSSGNIYEQYF.